These T cell receptor beta chains were read from a single sample in a study of early T cells in non-severe SARS-CoV-2 infection. One entry per CDR3 protein results from TCRdb running MiXCR on the 5' RACE reads. The sample includes tens of thousands of distinct CDR3 sequences, about 12% of them seen just once. What was sequenced was whole blood. These receptors were taken from an adult who was a healthcare worker with PCR-confirmed SARS-CoV-2 infection or an uninfected control (not recorded which). Each CDR3 is given with its conserved first and last residue. Each record gives: V gene, CDR3 length, D gene, J gene, clone size, CDR3 DNA, CDR3 protein. A D gene is named only where the DNA matches it firmly. For some rows the clone size is stated as once, few or many, or as a class when expanded; others skip it.

v_gene: TRBV10-3; len: 11; d_gene: TRBD2; j_gene: TRBJ2-7; abundance: few; CDR3nt: TGTGCCATCCGGGCGGGGGACGAGCAGTACTTC; CDR3aa: CAIRAGDEQYF
v_gene: TRBV19; len: 14; d_gene: .; j_gene: TRBJ2-3; abundance: many; CDR3nt: TGTGCCAGTAGTGCGAGCGCCCGCACAGATACGCAGTATTTT; CDR3aa: CASSASARTDTQYF
v_gene: TRBV9; len: 15; d_gene: TRBD1; j_gene: TRBJ2-5; abundance: .; CDR3nt: TGTGCCAGCAGCGTAGCGGGACAGTTCTGGGAGACCCAGTACTTC; CDR3aa: CASSVAGQFWETQYF
v_gene: TRBV7-3; len: 15; d_gene: TRBD2; j_gene: TRBJ2-5; abundance: many; CDR3nt: TGTGCCAGCAGCTTAAAGGCGGGAGGGGTAGAGACCCAGTACTTC; CDR3aa: CASSLKAGGVETQYF
v_gene: TRBV3-1; len: 15; d_gene: .; j_gene: TRBJ1-2; abundance: few; CDR3nt: TGTGCCAGCAGCCAAGAGTCCCATTATGTCGATGGCTACACCTTC; CDR3aa: CASSQESHYVDGYTF
v_gene: TRBV11-2; len: 16; d_gene: TRBD1; j_gene: TRBJ1-5; abundance: .; CDR3nt: TGTGCCAGCAGCTTAGTGACAGGGGGCCGGGACCAGCCCCAGCATTTT; CDR3aa: CASSLVTGGRDQPQHF
v_gene: TRBV5-5; len: 13; d_gene: .; j_gene: TRBJ2-5; abundance: .; CDR3nt: TGTGCCAGCATCGAAGCCCCGCAAGAGACCCAGTACTTC; CDR3aa: CASIEAPQETQYF
v_gene: TRBV6-1; len: 12; d_gene: .; j_gene: TRBJ1-6; abundance: few; CDR3nt: TGTGCCAGCAGGAGGGCCGACAGGCCTCTCCACTTT; CDR3aa: CASRRADRPLHF
v_gene: TRBV20-1; len: 14; d_gene: .; j_gene: TRBJ2-7; abundance: .; CDR3nt: TGCAGTGCTAGTGAGAACCAGAACTCCTACGAGCAGTACTTC; CDR3aa: CSASENQNSYEQYF
v_gene: TRBV7-6; len: 17; d_gene: TRBD2; j_gene: TRBJ2-1; abundance: few; CDR3nt: TGTGCCAGCAGCTCCGGACTAGCGGGTCCCGAGGGGAATGAGCAGTTCTTC; CDR3aa: CASSSGLAGPEGNEQFF
v_gene: TRBV29-1; len: 12; d_gene: TRBD2; j_gene: TRBJ2-1; abundance: few; CDR3nt: TGCAGCGTTGAGAGTAGCGGGGATGAGCAGTTCTTC; CDR3aa: CSVESSGDEQFF
v_gene: TRBV4-2; len: 16; d_gene: TRBD2; j_gene: TRBJ2-3; abundance: few; CDR3nt: TGTGCCAGCAGCCAAGATTCACTAGCGGGCGCAGATACGCAGTATTTT; CDR3aa: CASSQDSLAGADTQYF
v_gene: TRBV27; len: 13; d_gene: .; j_gene: TRBJ1-1; abundance: .; CDR3nt: TGTGCCAGCAGTTTTGACAGAAGCACTGAAGCTTTCTTT; CDR3aa: CASSFDRSTEAFF
v_gene: TRBV19; len: 15; d_gene: TRBD2; j_gene: TRBJ2-7; abundance: few; CDR3nt: TGTGCCAGTAGCTACGGACTAGCGGATACCTACGAGCAGTACTTC; CDR3aa: CASSYGLADTYEQYF
v_gene: TRBV7-7; len: 15; d_gene: TRBD1; j_gene: TRBJ2-7; abundance: many; CDR3nt: TGTGCTAGCAGCTTAGACGGGACAGGGAACTACGAGCAGTACTTC; CDR3aa: CASSLDGTGNYEQYF